This TCR beta chain was sequenced for a study of T cell changes during pregnancy in multiple sclerosis. Trimming removed 2 bases from V and 9 bases from J, with 11 bases in between. Germline V gene lookup returns CDR1 WSHSY and CDR2 SAAADI. The CDR3 runs 13 residues. The repertoire was sequenced with immunoSEQ multiplex PCR; TCRdb's copy has only in-frame clones and lacks some. The sample comprises under 45,000 clones, roughly 91% of which are singletons, and around 0.47% rests with the top ten. Sequences were derived from CD4+ T cells from peripheral blood mononuclear cells, sampled in the second trimester of pregnancy. The genes are TRBV10-2 and TRBJ2-1; D is ambiguous. The clonotype comes from a female donor in good health, enrolled as a control in a pregnancy study. The CDR3: CASSEGSGGEQFF. The DNA of the CDR3 is TGCGCCAGCAGTGAGGGTAGTGGTGGTGAGCAGTTCTTC.